Shown below are 27 T cell receptor beta chains from a single sample sequenced in a study of CD8 T cells in Susac syndrome. Reverse transcription used about 0.45 to 1 ug RNA and random hexamers. MiXCR, applied by TCRdb to the immunoSEQ multiplex PCR reads, yields one record per CDR3 protein. Seen here are roughly 130,000 distinct CDR3 sequences, 85% to 95% observed once, and the top ten hold approximately 0.11%. The sample comprised CD4+ T cells from PBMCs. The source is a human donor with multiple sclerosis.

This clonotype showed up just once. This rearrangement joins TRBV27 to TRBJ2-4; D ambiguous. The germline gives CDR1 MNHEY, CDR2 SMNVEV (reference sequence). This CDR3 has 16 residues. The V and J ends lost 0 bases and 4 bases respectively, with 13 bases between them. CDR3 bases: TGTGCCAGCAGTTTATCCGCCCTGCCACCTAAAAACATTCAGTACTTC. Residues: CASSLSALPPKNIQYF.

This clonotype was seen a single time. The chain has TRBV4-1 and TRBJ2-1; 7 nucleotides match TRBD2. CDR1 is MGHRA, CDR2 YSYEKL, per germline. V gave up 1 base and J gave up 0 bases; unmatched junction bases: 6. The CDR3 has 17 residues. CDR3: CASSQASGQSSYNEQFF. CDR3 nucleotides: TGCGCCAGCAGCCAAGCTAGCGGCCAAAGCTCCTACAATGAGCAGTTCTTC.

The gene calls are TRBV30 and TRBJ1-2; tentatively, D is TRBD1 (5 bases). Germline loops: CDR1 GTSNPN, CDR2 SVGIG (reference sequence). Trimming took 0 bases from V and 5 from J, leaving 13 bases between them. The CDR3 is 14 residues long. CDR3 DNA: TGTGCCTGGAGTGTACCCGGGGGAGTATATGGCTACACCTTC. This codes for CAWSVPGGVYGYTF.

The chain links TRBV19 to TRBJ2-3; perhaps TRBD2 as D (6 bases). This CDR3 region has 14 residues. Germline lookup yields CDR1 LNHDA and CDR2 SQIVND (reference sequence). V gave up 1 base and J gave up 8 bases, with 13 bases separating them. The chain's CDR3 is CASSIARAEGTQYF. In DNA form, the CDR3 reads TGTGCCAGTAGTATAGCCAGGGCGGAGGGTACGCAGTATTTT.

The chain has TRBV20-1 and TRBJ2-5, with D tentatively TRBD2 (6 bases). CDR3 length equals 15 residues. Trimming pared 3 bases from V and 7 bases from J, leaving 21 bases between. CDR1 is DFQATT, CDR2 SNEGSKA, per germline (reference sequence). The CDR3 region has the DNA TGCAGTGCTAGTGGCCAGCGGGCCCCAGGAGGGACCCAGTACTTC. It yields the protein CSASGQRAPGGTQYF.

Only one count was recorded for this clonotype. The gene calls are TRBV20-1 and TRBJ2-2; 7 bases fit TRBD1. Trimming removed 5 bases from V and 5 bases from J; junction bases left unmatched: 11. This CDR3 contains 15 residues. Germline V gives CDR1 DFQATT, CDR2 SNEGSKA (reference sequence). The CDR3 region has the DNA TGCAGTGCTCCCCGAGGACAGGCGCGGACCGGGGAGCTGTTTTTT. It is translated as CSAPRGQARTGELFF.

The J gene is TRBJ1-2, the V gene TRBV23-1; no clear D. TRBV23-1 has ORF status, its function being uncertain. V lost 2 bases to trimming and J lost 4 bases, with 2 bases between them. The CDR3 runs to 11 residues. CDR3 nucleotides: TGCGCCAGCAGTCAAATCTATGGCTACACCTTC. It translates to CASSQIYGYTF.

This chain uses TRBV9 with TRBJ1-5, with 12 positions matching TRBD1. CDR3 length: 16 residues. Germline loops: CDR1 SGDLS, CDR2 YYNGEE. V gave up 2 bases and J gave up 8 bases; unmatched junction bases: 8. CDR3 nucleotides: TGTGCCAGCAGCGTGGACCCCGGGACAGGGGGCGAGCCCCAGCATTTT. This gives the protein CASSVDPGTGGEPQHF.

The rearrangement joins TRBV5-1 to TRBJ2-1, with D maybe TRBD2 (5 bases). From germline, CDR1 is SGHRS and CDR2 YFSETQ. The CDR3 runs to 15 residues. The V end lost 4 bases, the J end lost 3 bases, and 14 bases lay between the germline ends. The CDR3 bases are TGCGCCAGCAGCCTAATAGCGATGGGCTACAATGAGCAGTTCTTC. Its translation is CASSLIAMGYNEQFF.

The chain employs TRBV14 and TRBJ2-7; D call uncertain. The germline V and J ends were trimmed by 5 bases and 0 bases, with 11 bases remaining between them. The CDR3 spans 14 residues. The germline V gene has CDR1 SGHDN and CDR2 FVKESK. The CDR3 sequence: CASSSGPSSYEQYF. CDR3 sequence (DNA): TGTGCCAGCAGCTCCGGGCCGAGCTCCTACGAGCAGTACTTC. The whole variable domain, remainder taken from reference TRBV14 and TRBJ2-7, is EAGVTQFPSHSVIEKGQTVTLRCDPISGHDNLYWYRRVMGKEIKFLLHFVKESKQDESGMPNNRFLAERTGGTYSTLKVQPAELEDSGVYFCASSSGPSSYEQYFGPGTRLTVT.

The chain couples TRBV6-6 to TRBJ1-2, with D tentatively TRBD1 (5 bases). This CDR3 spans 13 amino acids. CDR1 is MNHNY, CDR2 SVGAGI, per germline (reference sequence). Trimming removed 5 bases at V and 0 bases at J, with 7 bases between. CDR3 nucleotides: TGTGCCAGCAGTGAGACAGCTAACTATGGCTACACCTTC. It yields the protein CASSETANYGYTF.

This sequence joins TRBV7-2 and TRBJ2-7; the match to TRBD1 covers 9 bases. The V gene end was trimmed by 5 bases and the J gene end by 5 bases; junction bases not matched to a gene: 13. CDR3 length equals 16 residues. The germline gives CDR1 SGHTA, CDR2 FQGNSA. CDR3 residues: CASSPHPRDRENEQYF. CDR3 bases: TGTGCCAGCAGCCCACACCCCCGGGACAGGGAGAACGAGCAGTACTTC. The complete variable domain, with remaining parts taken from reference TRBV7-2 and TRBJ2-7, reads GAGVSQSPSNKVTEKGKDVELRCDPISGHTALYWYRQSLGQGLEFLIYFQGNSAPDKSGLPSDRFSAERTGGSVSTLTIQRTQQEDSAVYLCASSPHPRDRENEQYFGPGTRLTVT.

The chain couples TRBV29-1 to TRBJ1-2; D might be TRBD1 (6 bases). CDR1 is SQVTM and CDR2 is ANQGSEA in the germline V gene. V lost 1 base and J 0 bases, leaving 9 bases between the germline ends. The CDR3 length is 14 residues. The DNA of the CDR3 is TGCAGCGTTGAAGGGACAGAAGCTAACTATGGCTACACCTTC. As protein: CSVEGTEANYGYTF.

This chain connects TRBV7-2 to TRBJ2-5, with 8 bases aligning to TRBD2. The CDR3 spans 14 residues. V dropped 4 bases and J dropped 4; count of bases not matched to a gene: 5. Germline V gene data show CDR1 as SGHTA and CDR2 as FQGNSA. CDR3 residues: CASSSRTSPETQYF. DNA for the CDR3: TGTGCCAGCAGCTCGCGGACTAGCCCAGAGACCCAGTACTTC.

The sample holds one count of this clonotype. The rearrangement joins TRBV29-1 to TRBJ1-1; D is ambiguous. Germline CDR1 SQVTM, CDR2 ANQGSEA. This CDR3 is built from 14 residues. V gave up 5 bases and J gave up 0 bases, with 13 bases separating them. CDR3 nucleotides: TGCAGCGTTTATTCGATAAGTATGAACACTGAAGCTTTCTTT. Its protein product is CSVYSISMNTEAFF. Combining the CDR3 with reference TRBV29-1 and TRBJ1-1 gives the whole variable domain SAVISQKPSRDICQRGTSLTIQCQVDSQVTMMFWYRQQPGQSLTLIATANQGSEATYESGFVIDKFPISRPNLTFSTLTVSNMSPEDSSIYLCSVYSISMNTEAFFGQGTRLTVV.

This sequence joins TRBV18 and TRBJ1-1, with 8 nucleotides matching TRBD1. With 4 bases clipped from V and 3 bases from J, the junction kept 7 bases outside the gene matches. CDR3 length: 15 residues. Germline-derived CDR1 and CDR2 are KGHSH and LQKENI. This CDR3 is CASSHDTGGDTEAFF. The CDR3 region has the DNA TGTGCCAGCTCACACGACACAGGGGGGGACACTGAAGCTTTCTTT.

This chain connects TRBV20-1 to TRBJ2-7; TRBD2 agrees at 14 bases. Germline V gene data show CDR1 as DFQATT and CDR2 as SNEGSKA (reference sequence). V shed 3 bases, J shed 5 bases, and the junction held 3 bases outside the gene matches. CDR3 size: 14 residues. CDR3 in amino acids: CSARGLAGVDEQYF. The CDR3 DNA reads TGCAGTGCTAGGGGACTAGCGGGAGTTGACGAGCAGTACTTC.

The gene calls are TRBV20-1 and TRBJ1-5; 7 nucleotides line up with TRBD1. The CDR3 is 15 amino acids. V trimming: 5 bases; J trimming: 4 bases; junction bases outside the gene matches: 11. Looked up from germline, CDR1 is DFQATT and CDR2 is SNEGSKA (reference sequence). CDR3 amino acids: CSAGDSLIPNQPQHF. The CDR3 nucleotides are TGCAGTGCTGGGGACAGCCTAATACCAAATCAGCCCCAGCATTTT.

The V gene is TRBV28, the J gene TRBJ2-3; 10 bases are a match to TRBD2. Trimming cost V 6 bases and J 10 bases; bases outside gene matches: 4. The CDR3 spans 12 residues. Per germline, CDR1 MDHEN and CDR2 SYDVKM. Here the CDR3 reads CASSASGSSQYF. For the CDR3, the DNA is TGTGCCAGCAGCGCTAGCGGGAGTTCGCAGTATTTT.

J is TRBJ2-3 and V is TRBV9, with D perhaps being TRBD1 or TRBD2 (5 bases each). CDR3 length equals 12 residues. Germline CDR1 reads SGDLS; CDR2 reads YYNGEE. Deletions cut 5 bases from V and 5 bases from J, with 9 bases between. CDR3 residues: CASRGVGDTQYF. DNA for the CDR3: TGTGCCAGCAGGGGGGTGGGAGATACGCAGTATTTT.

In DNA, the CDR3 is TGTGCCAGCAAGGCCAGGGTGAACACCGGGGAGCTGTTTTTT. This translates into CASKARVNTGELFF. The genes are TRBV6-1 and TRBJ2-2; TRBD1 is a possible D gene (5 bases). This CDR3 spans 14 amino acids. Trimming cost V 7 bases and J 1 base, with 10 bases left between them. Germline V gene lookup returns CDR1 MNHNS and CDR2 SASEGT.

This clonotype appeared a single time. The V and J genes are TRBV27 and TRBJ1-5, with unresolved D. With 2 bases removed from V and 2 bases from J, the gap between germline ends came to 16 bases. The germline V gene has CDR1 MNHEY and CDR2 SMNVEV (reference sequence). The CDR3 has 17 amino acids. The CDR3 DNA is TGTGCCAGCAGTTTAAGTCGAGCCGTATCTGGCAATCAGCCCCAGCATTTT. Translating gives CASSLSRAVSGNQPQHF.

This clonotype was counted once. This sequence joins TRBV5-1 and TRBJ2-5; D gene uncertain. Germline V gene sequence: CDR1 SGHRS, CDR2 YFSETQ. The CDR3 totals 15 residues. Trimming removed 4 bases from V and 1 base from J, with 14 bases in between. DNA for the CDR3: TGCGCCAGCAGCCGCCTACCTGGGATCCAAGAGACCCAGTACTTC. This translates into CASSRLPGIQETQYF.

This clonotype appeared once. V gene TRBV12-3 or TRBV12-4 combines with J gene TRBJ2-3, with 9 nucleotides matching TRBD1. The CDR3 contains 15 residues. V shed 6 bases, J shed 0 bases, and the junction held 4 bases outside the gene matches. CDR3 nucleotide sequence: TGTGCCAGCAGGCAGACAGGGGGAAGCACAGATACGCAGTATTTT. The encoded protein is CASRQTGGSTDTQYF.

The chain joins TRBV9 to TRBJ1-1, with a possible D match to TRBD1 (5 bases). The germline V gene encodes CDR1 SGDLS and CDR2 YYNGEE. V was pared by 2 bases and J by 5 bases, with 19 bases between. The CDR3 consists of 16 residues. CDR3 sequence: CASSVGLGTGGTEAFF. CDR3 in DNA: TGTGCCAGCAGCGTTGGTTTGGGAACAGGCGGGACTGAAGCTTTCTTT.

The chain has TRBV7-2 and TRBJ2-1, with D tentatively TRBD2 (5 bases). V lost 2 bases, J lost 9 bases, and 14 bases lay in between. Germline V gene data show CDR1 as SGHTA and CDR2 as FQGNSA. This CDR3 is 14 amino acids long. The CDR3 DNA reads TGTGCCAGCAGCTTACCCCAAATAGCGTCTGAGCAGTTCTTC. Its protein product is CASSLPQIASEQFF.

The chain employs TRBV9 and TRBJ2-5; maybe TRBD1 (5 bases). Trimming pared 0 bases from V and 1 base from J, leaving 7 bases between. The CDR3 extends over 14 amino acids. CDR1 is SGDLS and CDR2 is YYNGEE in the germline V gene. The CDR3 loop is CASSVGQSQETQYF. In nucleotides, the CDR3 is TGTGCCAGCAGCGTAGGACAGTCCCAAGAGACCCAGTACTTC.